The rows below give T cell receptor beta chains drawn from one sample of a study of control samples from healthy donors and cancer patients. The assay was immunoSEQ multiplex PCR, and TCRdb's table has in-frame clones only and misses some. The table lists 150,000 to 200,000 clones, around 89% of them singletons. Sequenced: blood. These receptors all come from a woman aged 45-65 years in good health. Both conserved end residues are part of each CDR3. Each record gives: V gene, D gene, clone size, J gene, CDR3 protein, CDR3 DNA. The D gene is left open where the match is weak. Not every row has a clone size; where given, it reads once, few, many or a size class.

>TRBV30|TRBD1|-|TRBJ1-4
CAWRWTGGGEKLFF
TGTGCCTGGAGGTGGACAGGGGGCGGCGAAAAACTGTTTTTT
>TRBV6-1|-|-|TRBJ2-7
CASSERPGASYEQYF
TGTGCCAGCAGTGAAAGGCCTGGGGCCTCCTACGAGCAGTACTTC
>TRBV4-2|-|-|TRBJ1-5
CASSRDIGRGQPQHF
TGTGCCAGCAGCCGGGACATCGGGAGGGGTCAGCCCCAGCATTTT
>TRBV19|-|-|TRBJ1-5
CASSIRLGQGDQPQHF
TGTGCCAGTAGTATACGGCTCGGGCAGGGCGATCAGCCCCAGCATTTT
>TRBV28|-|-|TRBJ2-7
CAITQGSSYEQYF
TGTGCCATCACACAGGGAAGCTCCTACGAGCAGTACTTC
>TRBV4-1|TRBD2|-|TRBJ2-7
CASSHPGLADYEQYF
TGCGCCAGCAGCCACCCGGGACTAGCAGATTACGAGCAGTACTTC
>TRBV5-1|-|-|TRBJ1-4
CASSHSGTENEKLFF
TGCGCCAGCAGCCATTCCGGGACGGAGAATGAAAAACTGTTTTTT
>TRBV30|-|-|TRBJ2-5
CAWSLTGGKTQYF
TGTGCCTGGAGTCTCACGGGGGGCAAGACCCAGTACTTC
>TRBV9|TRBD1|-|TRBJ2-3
CASSVPQGQGATDTQYF
TGTGCCAGCAGCGTACCACAAGGACAGGGGGCTACAGATACGCAGTATTTT
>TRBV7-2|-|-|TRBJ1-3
CASSILRGSGNTIYF
TGTGCCAGCAGCATACTGCGGGGCTCTGGAAACACCATATATTTT
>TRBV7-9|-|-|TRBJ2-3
CASSPGMRSDTQYF
TGTGCCAGCAGCCCAGGGATGCGTTCAGATACGCAGTATTTT
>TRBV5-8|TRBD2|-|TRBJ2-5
CASSLVSGDQYF
TGTGCCAGCAGCTTGGTGAGCGGGGACCAGTACTTC
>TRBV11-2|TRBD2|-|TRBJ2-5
CASSLDVWASGGYQETQYF
TGTGCCAGCAGCTTAGATGTATGGGCTAGCGGGGGGTACCAAGAGACCCAGTACTTC
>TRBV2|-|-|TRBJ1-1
CASRLTNTEAFF
TGTGCCAGTCGACTTACGAACACTGAAGCTTTCTTT
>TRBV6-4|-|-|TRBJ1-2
CASSGSPARVGGYTF
TGTGCCAGCAGTGGCTCCCCCGCCAGGGTAGGTGGCTACACCTTC
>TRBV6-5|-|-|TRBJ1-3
CASSSTIGGNTIYF
TGTGCCAGCAGTTCTACTATAGGTGGAAACACCATATATTTT
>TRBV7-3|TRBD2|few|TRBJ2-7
CASSLERGDYEQYF
TGTGCCAGCAGCTTAGAGCGGGGGGACTACGAGCAGTACTTC
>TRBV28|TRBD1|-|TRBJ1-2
CASSYPDRQGGDGYTF
TGTGCCAGCAGTTACCCCGACAGACAGGGCGGAGATGGCTACACCTTC
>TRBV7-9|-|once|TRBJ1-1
CASSPIDREAFF
TGTGCCAGCAGCCCCATCGACAGGGAAGCTTTCTTT
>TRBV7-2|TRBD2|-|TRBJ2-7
CASSSSRTSWVPDF
TGTGCCAGCAGCTCTTCGAGGACTAGCTGGGTCCCGGACTTC
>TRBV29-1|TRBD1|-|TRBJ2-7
CSAEQGAYEQYF
TGCAGCGCCGAACAGGGGGCCTACGAGCAGTACTTC
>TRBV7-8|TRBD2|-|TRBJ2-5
CASSGGVQGWTKETQYF
TGTGCCAGCAGCGGGGGGGTGCAGGGATGGACTAAAGAGACCCAGTACTTC
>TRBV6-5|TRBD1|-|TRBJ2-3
CASTPRTGGTDTQYF
TGTGCCAGCACTCCGCGGACAGGCGGCACAGATACGCAGTATTTT
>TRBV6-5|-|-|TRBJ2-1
CASSYEGYEQFF
TGTGCCAGCAGTTACGAAGGGTATGAGCAGTTCTTC
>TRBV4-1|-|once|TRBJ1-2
CASSQPSWQERGYTF
TGCGCCAGCAGCCAACCTTCGTGGCAGGAGCGTGGCTACACCTTC
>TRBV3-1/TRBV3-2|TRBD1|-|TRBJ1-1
CARTGQGGTEAFF
TGTGCCAGAACAGGACAGGGGGGCACTGAAGCTTTCTTT
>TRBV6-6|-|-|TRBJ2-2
CASSSHSVGELFF
TGTGCCAGCAGTTCCCACTCCGTCGGGGAGCTGTTTTTT
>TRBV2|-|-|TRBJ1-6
CASSEEGAPLHF
TGTGCCAGCAGTGAGGAGGGTGCACCCCTCCACTTT
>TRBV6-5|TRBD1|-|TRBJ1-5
CASSYGATGRDQPQHF
TGTGCCAGCAGTTACGGGGCGACAGGGAGGGATCAGCCCCAGCATTTT
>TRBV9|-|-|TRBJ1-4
CASSRRGRGTNEKLFF
TGTGCCAGCAGCCGGAGGGGACGCGGGACTAATGAAAAACTGTTTTTT
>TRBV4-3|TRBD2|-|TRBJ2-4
CASSLLAGTKNIQYF
TGCGCCAGCAGCTTGTTAGCGGGAACGAAAAACATTCAGTACTTC
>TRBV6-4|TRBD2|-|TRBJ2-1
CATLGVAGHNEQFF
TGTGCCACCCTCGGAGTAGCGGGGCACAATGAGCAGTTCTTC
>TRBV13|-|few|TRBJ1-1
CASSSRRGDTEAFF
TGTGCCAGCAGCTCTCGCCGGGGTGACACTGAAGCTTTCTTT
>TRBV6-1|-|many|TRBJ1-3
CASSEASWVSPSGNTIYF
TGTGCCAGCAGTGAAGCGTCGTGGGTGTCCCCCTCTGGAAACACCATATATTTT
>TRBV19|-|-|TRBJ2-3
CASARGLFTDTQYF
TGTGCCAGTGCCAGGGGACTATTCACAGATACGCAGTATTTT
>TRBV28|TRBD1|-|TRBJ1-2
CASTQGVYGYTF
TGTGCCAGCACCCAGGGGGTGTATGGCTACACCTTC